This T cell receptor (beta chain) was sequenced in a study of cytomegalovirus exposure and HLA in healthy donors. CDR3 size: 16 residues. Germline assignment: CDR1 MNHNY and CDR2 SVGAGI (reference sequence). Trimming removed 4 bases from V and 0 bases from J, with 12 bases in between. The method was immunoSEQ multiplex PCR; TCRdb's version includes in-frame clones alone and lacks a portion of them. The sample includes tens of thousands of clones, roughly 96% of them seen just once. General study findings and limits: Confirmation was obtained in vitro that a few CMV-associated chains are specific for CMV antigens. The investigators catalogued 164 TCR beta chains as cytomegalovirus-associated. Subsequent analysis revealed that first-cohort TCR clusters tended to co-occur in the 120 or so validation repertoires.

About this clone: As yet, its antigen is unknown.

Material for sequencing was PBMCs. The gene calls are TRBV6-6 and TRBJ2-2; tentatively, D is TRBD1 (6 bases). This receptor was identified in a man younger than 35 in good health and CMV-seronegative. In DNA, the CDR3 is TGTGCCAGCAGTTCCTGGACAGCCTCGAACACCGGGGAGCTGTTTTTT. It codes for CASSSWTASNTGELFF.